Listed below are T cell receptor beta chains from one sample, sequenced in a study of OX40 agonist ivuxolimab in advanced cancers. Profiled with immunoSEQ multiplex PCR; TCRdb holds only in-frame clones, not every one. The sample records roughly 63,000 clones, about 88% being singletons. This sample comprised CD4+ or CD8+ T cells sorted from blood, obtained in a trial of the OX40 agonist ivuxolimab. These receptors were taken from an adult with an advanced solid tumor such as melanoma, head and neck, liver or kidney cancer. Each CDR3 is given with its conserved first and last residue. D genes are given only for firm matches. A row's size may be missing; if present it is once, few, many or a size class.

CDR3 DNA: TGTGCCACCGGGGGATTGATCTACACCGGGGAGCTGTTTTTT
CDR3 protein: CATGGLIYTGELFF
D gene: NA
clone size: NA
V gene: TRBV6-5
J gene: TRBJ2-2

CDR3 DNA: TGTGCCAGCAGCCAAGAAGGGCTAGCGACGAACACCGGGGAGCTGTTTTTT
CDR3 protein: CASSQEGLATNTGELFF
D gene: NA
clone size: NA
V gene: TRBV4-2
J gene: TRBJ2-2

CDR3 DNA: TGTGCCAGCAGCGTAACATATGGGACAGGGGATTCTAACTATGGCTACACCTTC
CDR3 protein: CASSVTYGTGDSNYGYTF
D gene: TRBD1
clone size: NA
V gene: TRBV9
J gene: TRBJ1-2

CDR3 DNA: TGTGCCTGGAGAGGATGGGGCGGGGAGACCCAGTACTTC
CDR3 protein: CAWRGWGGETQYF
D gene: NA
clone size: NA
V gene: TRBV30
J gene: TRBJ2-5

CDR3 DNA: TGTGCCAGCAGCTTAGTAGCGGCGGGAGGGCCTAAGAATGAGCAGTTCTTC
CDR3 protein: CASSLVAAGGPKNEQFF
D gene: TRBD2
clone size: NA
V gene: TRBV7-2
J gene: TRBJ2-1

CDR3 DNA: TGTGCCAGCAGCTTAACGGGGAGCTCCTACAATGAGCAGTTCTTC
CDR3 protein: CASSLTGSSYNEQFF
D gene: NA
clone size: NA
V gene: TRBV7-3
J gene: TRBJ2-1

CDR3 DNA: TGCGCCAGCAGCGCCCGGGGCTTTACCTACGAGCAGTACTTC
CDR3 protein: CASSARGFTYEQYF
D gene: NA
clone size: NA
V gene: TRBV5-1
J gene: TRBJ2-7

CDR3 DNA: TGTGCCTGGAGCGGATCGGCAGGCAATCAGCCCCAGCATTTT
CDR3 protein: CAWSGSAGNQPQHF
D gene: NA
clone size: NA
V gene: TRBV30
J gene: TRBJ1-5

CDR3 DNA: TGTGCCAGCAGTTTTCAGAGGGGAGGAAGTGGCTACACCTTC
CDR3 protein: CASSFQRGGSGYTF
D gene: NA
clone size: NA
V gene: TRBV28
J gene: TRBJ1-2

CDR3 DNA: TGTGCCAGCAGCCACCCCTTGCTCACTGAAGCTTTCTTT
CDR3 protein: CASSHPLLTEAFF
D gene: NA
clone size: NA
V gene: TRBV14
J gene: TRBJ1-1

CDR3 DNA: TGTGCCAGTAAGATCTCTAGCGGGAGCCCCTTCGACTACAATGAGCAGTTCTTC
CDR3 protein: CASKISSGSPFDYNEQFF
D gene: TRBD2
clone size: NA
V gene: TRBV19
J gene: TRBJ2-1

CDR3 DNA: TGTGCCAGCAGACCCCCGGGACAGGCCTACGAGCAGTACTTC
CDR3 protein: CASRPPGQAYEQYF
D gene: TRBD1
clone size: NA
V gene: TRBV6-1
J gene: TRBJ2-7

CDR3 DNA: TGTGCCAGCAGTTTAGCGGGACAGGGGTACACTGAAGCTTTCTTT
CDR3 protein: CASSLAGQGYTEAFF
D gene: TRBD1
clone size: NA
V gene: TRBV27
J gene: TRBJ1-1

CDR3 DNA: TGTGCCAGCAGTTCAATTACCGGGGAGCTGTTTTTT
CDR3 protein: CASSSITGELFF
D gene: NA
clone size: NA
V gene: TRBV27
J gene: TRBJ2-2

CDR3 DNA: TGTGCCACCAGCAGCAGGTCGGGATCTGGAAACACCATATATTTT
CDR3 protein: CATSSRSGSGNTIYF
D gene: NA
clone size: NA
V gene: TRBV15
J gene: TRBJ1-3

CDR3 DNA: TGCGCCAGCAGTGAACCGGGACTAGCGGGATACGAGCAGTACTTC
CDR3 protein: CASSEPGLAGYEQYF
D gene: TRBD2
clone size: NA
V gene: TRBV10-2
J gene: TRBJ2-7

CDR3 DNA: TGTGCCTGGAGTGGGACAGGGTTAGGGACAGATACGCAGTATTTT
CDR3 protein: CAWSGTGLGTDTQYF
D gene: TRBD1
clone size: NA
V gene: TRBV30
J gene: TRBJ2-3

CDR3 DNA: TGTGCCAGCAGTCCCCGACCGCCGAACAGGGCTGATGAGCAGTTCTTC
CDR3 protein: CASSPRPPNRADEQFF
D gene: NA
clone size: NA
V gene: TRBV27
J gene: TRBJ2-1

CDR3 DNA: TGTGCCAGCAGACAGGCCCGTGGGGGCAATCAGCCCCAGCATTTT
CDR3 protein: CASRQARGGNQPQHF
D gene: NA
clone size: NA
V gene: TRBV28
J gene: TRBJ1-5

CDR3 DNA: TGTGCCAGCATCGGTCGCCCTCTGGGGGCGGGAGTGTACGAGCAGTACTTC
CDR3 protein: CASIGRPLGAGVYEQYF
D gene: NA
clone size: NA
V gene: TRBV27
J gene: TRBJ2-7

CDR3 DNA: TGTGCCAGCAGCTTCGCGCCTAGCGGGGGTTTCTACGAGCAGTACTTC
CDR3 protein: CASSFAPSGGFYEQYF
D gene: TRBD2
clone size: NA
V gene: TRBV7-6
J gene: TRBJ2-7

CDR3 DNA: TGTGCCAGCAGCTCTCAGGGGAACGATGGCTACACCTTC
CDR3 protein: CASSSQGNDGYTF
D gene: NA
clone size: NA
V gene: TRBV11-1
J gene: TRBJ1-2

CDR3 DNA: TGTGCCATCAGTGAGGACAGCAACTATGGCTACACCTTC
CDR3 protein: CAISEDSNYGYTF
D gene: NA
clone size: NA
V gene: TRBV10-3
J gene: TRBJ1-2

CDR3 DNA: TGCGCCAGCAGCTTAGGGGACAGGGCTTTCGAGCAGTACTTC
CDR3 protein: CASSLGDRAFEQYF
D gene: TRBD1
clone size: once
V gene: TRBV5-1
J gene: TRBJ2-7

CDR3 DNA: TGTGCCAGCAGCTTAGAGGGCCGGAGCTCTGGAAACACCATATATTTT
CDR3 protein: CASSLEGRSSGNTIYF
D gene: NA
clone size: NA
V gene: TRBV7-6
J gene: TRBJ1-3

CDR3 DNA: TGTGCCAGCAGCCGGACAGGGAGCAATCAGCCCCAGCATTTT
CDR3 protein: CASSRTGSNQPQHF
D gene: TRBD1
clone size: NA
V gene: TRBV7-2
J gene: TRBJ1-5

CDR3 DNA: TGTGCCAGCAGTTCCTATGAGCAGTTCTTC
CDR3 protein: CASSSYEQFF
D gene: NA
clone size: NA
V gene: TRBV28
J gene: TRBJ2-1

CDR3 DNA: TGTGCCAGCACCGACGGCGGGGCGGGTAACAATGAGCAGTTCTTC
CDR3 protein: CASTDGGAGNNEQFF
D gene: NA
clone size: few
V gene: TRBV5-4
J gene: TRBJ2-1

CDR3 DNA: TGTGCCAGCAGTTTATACGGGCAGGGGGCGCATTCGGATGGTGGCTACACCTTC
CDR3 protein: CASSLYGQGAHSDGGYTF
D gene: TRBD1
clone size: NA
V gene: TRBV28
J gene: TRBJ1-2

CDR3 DNA: TGTGCCACTGGAACTAGACAGTTCTATGAGCAGTACTTC
CDR3 protein: CATGTRQFYEQYF
D gene: NA
clone size: NA
V gene: TRBV5-8
J gene: TRBJ2-7

CDR3 DNA: TGTGCCTGGGACCTGGTACCGAACACTGAAGCTTTCTTT
CDR3 protein: CAWDLVPNTEAFF
D gene: NA
clone size: once
V gene: TRBV30
J gene: TRBJ1-1

CDR3 DNA: TGTGCCAGCCACCAAGTACCACAAGAGACCCAGTACTTC
CDR3 protein: CASHQVPQETQYF
D gene: NA
clone size: NA
V gene: TRBV5-6
J gene: TRBJ2-5

CDR3 DNA: TGTGCCAGCAGCTTTCAGGGGGCGGTATACGAGCAGTACTTC
CDR3 protein: CASSFQGAVYEQYF
D gene: TRBD1
clone size: few
V gene: TRBV7-9
J gene: TRBJ2-7

CDR3 DNA: TGTGCCAGCAGTTTTGCAGGGGACACTGAAGCTTTCTTT
CDR3 protein: CASSFAGDTEAFF
D gene: NA
clone size: NA
V gene: TRBV27
J gene: TRBJ1-1

CDR3 DNA: TGTGCCAGCAGCCAAGATCTTGACGGGCGCTACGAGCAGTACTTC
CDR3 protein: CASSQDLDGRYEQYF
D gene: NA
clone size: NA
V gene: TRBV4-2
J gene: TRBJ2-7

CDR3 DNA: TGCAGCGTTGAAGGGACAGGTGTTGGAGATGAAAAACTGTTTTTT
CDR3 protein: CSVEGTGVGDEKLFF
D gene: TRBD1
clone size: NA
V gene: TRBV29-1
J gene: TRBJ1-4

CDR3 DNA: TGTGCCAGTACATTAGGGACTAGCGGGTTCTACGAGCAGTACTTC
CDR3 protein: CASTLGTSGFYEQYF
D gene: TRBD2
clone size: once
V gene: TRBV6-1
J gene: TRBJ2-7

CDR3 DNA: TGTGCCAGTAGTATAAGGGACCACAATCAGCCCCAGCATTTT
CDR3 protein: CASSIRDHNQPQHF
D gene: NA
clone size: NA
V gene: TRBV19
J gene: TRBJ1-5

CDR3 DNA: TGCGCCAGCAGCTTGGGGGTGTTAGGCACTGAAGCTTTCTTT
CDR3 protein: CASSLGVLGTEAFF
D gene: NA
clone size: NA
V gene: TRBV5-1
J gene: TRBJ1-1

CDR3 DNA: TGTGCCAGCAGCCCGTTAGCGGGAGGTAGCGGCGGGGAGCTGTTTTTT
CDR3 protein: CASSPLAGGSGGELFF
D gene: TRBD2
clone size: NA
V gene: TRBV4-2
J gene: TRBJ2-2